The 13 T cell receptor beta chains in this list originate from one sample, sequenced in a study of T cell changes during pregnancy in multiple sclerosis (dated by TCRdb to between 2018 and 2020). Receptors were amplified or captured by the immunoSEQ multiplex PCR assay. TCRdb obtained this table from immuneACCESS and retained in-frame rearrangements with V and J assigned. These tables miss some clones; where compared with another copy, unresolved V genes account for less than half of the shortfall, and the remainder is unexplained. The table for this sample lists about 57,000 clones; just over 90% of them were counted only once. The ten largest clones capture around 2.1% of the sample. This specimen was peripheral blood, taken in the first trimester of pregnancy. The receptors originated from a female donor in good health, enrolled as a control in a pregnancy study.

V usage is TRBV6-5 and J usage is TRBJ2-7; 7 nucleotides line up with TRBD2. The CDR3 covers 15 residues. Germline V gives CDR1 MNHEY, CDR2 SVGAGI. J was trimmed by 2 bases and V by 6 bases; bases with no gene match: 10. The CDR3 DNA reads TGTGCCAGCAGCTCCTCCGGGGAGGGCCCCTACGAGCAGTACTTC. This codes for CASSSSGEGPYEQYF.

The V gene is TRBV15, the J gene TRBJ2-7, with D possibly being TRBD1 (6 bases). V was shortened by 5 bases and J by 2 bases, with 13 bases between the two germline ends. CDR1 and CDR2 (germline): LNHNV, YYDKDF (reference sequence). CDR3 length: 14 residues. CDR3 bases: TGTGCCACCAGCGTCTCGGACAGCACCTACGAGCAGTACTTC. Translated, it gives CATSVSDSTYEQYF.

The chain joins TRBV4-2 to TRBJ1-2, with a possible D match to TRBD1 (6 bases). Trimming took off 1 base at V and 8 bases at J, with 14 bases between the two ends. This CDR3 has 14 residues. Looked up from germline, CDR1 is LGHNA and CDR2 is YNFKEQ. CDR3 sequence: CASSQGDKAEGYTF. The CDR3, as DNA: TGTGCCAGCAGCCAAGGGGACAAGGCGGAAGGCTACACCTTC.

The chain joins TRBV7-9 to TRBJ2-7, with D unclear. V was clipped by 2 bases and J by 7 bases, with 6 bases between them. Germline loops: CDR1 SEHNR, CDR2 FQNEAQ (reference sequence). The CDR3 has 11 residues. Here the CDR3 DNA reads TGTGCCAGCAGCTTATCTGAGGAGCAGTACTTC. Translating it yields CASSLSEEQYF.

V and J are TRBV7-2 and TRBJ1-6, with a possible D match to TRBD1 (5 bases). The germline V gene has CDR1 SGHTA and CDR2 FQGNSA. V lost 4 bases to trimming and J lost 7 bases, with 23 bases between them. CDR3 size: 18 residues. The CDR3 DNA is TGTGCCAGCAGCTCCCATACTTGGGACTTAGGTGGAAATTCACCCCTCCACTTT. As protein: CASSSHTWDLGGNSPLHF.

The V gene is TRBV10-3, the J gene TRBJ2-7; 7 nucleotides match TRBD1. Germline CDR1 is ENHRY and CDR2 is SYGVKD. The CDR3 length is 14 residues. V shed 9 bases and J 3 bases; nucleotides not matched to a gene: 11. CDR3 loop: CAITSPGQLYEQYF. The CDR3 coding sequence is TGTGCCATAACTTCGCCGGGACAGCTCTACGAGCAGTACTTC.

J is TRBJ2-3 and V is TRBV5-1, with 12 positions matching TRBD2. Germline CDR1 SGHRS, CDR2 YFSETQ. With V trimmed by 3 bases and J by 3 bases, 5 bases remained unmatched. CDR3 length: 16 residues. Here the CDR3 reads CASSYATSGSTDTQYF. The DNA for the CDR3 is TGCGCCAGCAGCTATGCGACTAGCGGGAGTACAGATACGCAGTATTTT.

V is TRBV5-1 and J is TRBJ1-2; D remains ambiguous. There are 13 residues in the CDR3. Looked up from germline, CDR1 is SGHRS and CDR2 is YFSETQ. V lost 4 bases, J lost 5 bases, and 12 bases lay in between. The CDR3 bases are TGCGCCAGCAGCGGACTGGACGGTTATGGCTACACCTTC. Its protein product is CASSGLDGYGYTF. The variable domain in full, with the rest retrieved from reference TRBV5-1 and TRBJ1-2, is KAGVTQTPRYLIKTRGQQVTLSCSPISGHRSVSWYQQTPGQGLQFLFEYFSETQRNKGNFPGRFSGRQFSNSRSEMNVSTLELGDSALYLCASSGLDGYGYTFGSGTRLTVV.

This chain uses TRBV11-2 with TRBJ2-7; D unclear. The CDR3 runs to 10 residues. Germline-derived CDR1 and CDR2 are SGHAT and FQNNGV. V lost 5 bases, J lost 3 bases, and 2 bases lay in between. The CDR3 DNA is TGTGCCAGCAGCCACTACGAGCAGTACTTC. Its protein is CASSHYEQYF.

The chain joins TRBV6-5 to TRBJ1-1; 9 nucleotides line up with TRBD1. CDR1 is MNHEY and CDR2 is SVGAGI in the germline V gene. Losses at the gene ends were 5 bases for V and 3 bases for J; bases not matched to a gene: 7. CDR3 length equals 15 residues. CDR3 region: CASSKQGARDTEAFF. CDR3 DNA sequence: TGTGCCAGCAGTAAACAGGGGGCGCGCGACACTGAAGCTTTCTTT.

V is TRBV7-9 and J is TRBJ2-2; possibly TRBD1 for D (6 bases). Trimming took 2 bases from V and 5 from J, leaving 12 bases between them. This CDR3 has 15 amino acids. CDR1 and CDR2 from the germline V gene are SEHNR and FQNEAQ (reference sequence). CDR3 nucleotide sequence: TGTGCCAGCAGCTTAATGGGGGCTCGGACCGGGGAGCTGTTTTTT. It codes for CASSLMGARTGELFF.

This rearrangement joins TRBV30 to TRBJ1-1; D ambiguous. Germline assignment: CDR1 GTSNPN and CDR2 SVGIG (reference sequence). The CDR3 extends over 14 amino acids. V was clipped by 4 bases and J by 7 bases, with 19 bases between them. The CDR3 is CAWTRPPGVGEAFF. DNA of the CDR3: TGTGCCTGGACCCGCCCCCCGGGAGTGGGTGAAGCTTTCTTT.

The J gene is TRBJ2-3, the V gene TRBV7-9; D is ambiguous. In germline, CDR1 is SEHNR, CDR2 FQNEAQ (reference sequence). The CDR3 sequence is 14 residues long. V lost 1 base to trimming and J lost 2 bases, with 7 bases between them. DNA of the CDR3: TGTGCCAGCAGCTTAGAGAAACTCACAGATACGCAGTATTTT. Its translation is CASSLEKLTDTQYF.